The TCR beta chain described here comes from a study of blood T cells in healthy people across ages. Background on the study: With template switching, about one barcoded beta molecule was captured per two T cells.

With 4 bases removed from V and 3 bases from J, the gap between germline ends came to 16 bases. From germline, CDR1 is SGHRS and CDR2 YFSETQ. This CDR3 is built from 15 residues. Then a second PCR, running about 6 to 12 cycles, was carried out with a sample-barcoded 5' primer and a J-beta primer mix. TCRdb reprocessed the 5' RACE reads with MiXCR, giving one entry per CDR3 protein. The repertoire holds 550,000 to 750,000 distinct CDR3 sequences, with 20% to 25% as singletons. All donors came from Russia, were Caucasian and healthy, and spanned ages roughly 6 to 95. The clonotype comes from an older man in good health. The source material was blood. The rearrangement links TRBV5-1 to TRBJ1-2, with D uncertain. The CDR3 loop is CASSLPGADHYGYTF. The CDR3 DNA reads TGCGCCAGCAGCCTCCCGGGAGCGGATCACTATGGCTACACCTTC.